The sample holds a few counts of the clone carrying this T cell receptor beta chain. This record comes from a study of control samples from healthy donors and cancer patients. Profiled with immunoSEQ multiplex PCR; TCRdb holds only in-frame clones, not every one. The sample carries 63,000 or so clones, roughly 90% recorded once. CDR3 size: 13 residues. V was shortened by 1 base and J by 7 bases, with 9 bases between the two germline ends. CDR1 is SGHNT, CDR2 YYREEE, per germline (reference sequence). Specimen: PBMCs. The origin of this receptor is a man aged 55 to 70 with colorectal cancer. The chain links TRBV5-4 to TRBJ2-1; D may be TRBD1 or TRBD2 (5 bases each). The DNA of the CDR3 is TGTGCCAGCAGCTTGACGGGGCCAAATGAGCAGTTCTTC. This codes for CASSLTGPNEQFF.